What follows are 22 T cell receptor beta chains derived from one specimen sequenced in a study of shared clonotypes between healthy human individuals. The protocol was immunoSEQ multiplex PCR, while the TCRdb copy is restricted to in-frame clones and leaves out a portion. The sample has 600,000 to 750,000 clones; less than 95% are singletons. The material sequenced was memory CD8+ T cells from PBMCs. The subset: CD45RO+ cells pooled with CCR7-negative TemRA cells. These receptors were taken from a man aged 18-30 years in good health. Some clones in this sample may be carry-over from other donors' samples.

In its sample, this clone was seen a few times. This chain connects TRBV13 to TRBJ2-7, with TRBD2 matching over 11 bases. Trimming took 3 bases from V and 7 from J; bases not matched to a gene: 2. Germline loops: CDR1 PRHDT, CDR2 FYEKMQ (reference sequence). The CDR3 has 13 residues. The CDR3 here is CASSFASGGEQYF. The CDR3, as DNA: TGTGCCAGCAGCTTTGCTAGCGGGGGGGAGCAGTACTTC.

The rearrangement uses TRBV27 and TRBJ2-7; D unclear. Per the germline V gene, CDR1 is MNHEY and CDR2 is SMNVEV (reference sequence). The length of the CDR3 is 14 residues. The germline V and J ends were trimmed by 6 bases and 3 bases, with 15 bases remaining between them. This CDR3 reads CASSPGPRSYEQYF. Here the CDR3 DNA reads TGTGCCAGCAGCCCGGGTCCAAGGAGCTACGAGCAGTACTTC.

This rearrangement joins TRBV5-6 to TRBJ1-1; D is unclear. CDR1 is SGHDT and CDR2 is YYEEEE in the germline V gene. The CDR3 is made up of 13 amino acids. Trimming cost V 5 bases and J 0 bases, with 8 bases left between them. As DNA, the CDR3 is TGTGCCAGCAGTCAGACCCTGAACACTGAAGCTTTCTTT. Protein: CASSQTLNTEAFF. Full variable domain (remainder filled in from reference TRBV5-6 and TRBJ1-1): DAGVTQSPTHLIKTRGQQVTLRCSPKSGHDTVSWYQQALGQGPQFIFQYYEEEERQRGNFPDRFSGHQFPNYSSELNVNALLLGDSALYLCASSQTLNTEAFFGQGTRLTVV.

V gene TRBV15 combines with J gene TRBJ2-7, with D perhaps matching TRBD2 (5 bases). This CDR3 spans 15 amino acids. V lost 3 bases, J lost 3 bases, and 15 bases lay in between. Per germline, CDR1 LNHNV and CDR2 YYDKDF (reference sequence). CDR3 in DNA: TGTGCCACCAGCAGTTTGAAGACGGGGAACTACGAGCAGTACTTC. Protein: CATSSLKTGNYEQYF.

The chain employs TRBV7-8 and TRBJ2-2; 14 nucleotides line up with TRBD2. V lost 4 bases and J lost 6; bases outside the gene matches: 4. Per the germline V gene, CDR1 is SGHVS and CDR2 is FQNEAQ. The CDR3 spans 16 residues. The CDR3 bases are TGTGCCAGCAGCTCGGGACTAGCGGGAGTAGCCGGGGAGCTGTTTTTT. Amino acids: CASSSGLAGVAGELFF.

This clone showed up just once. The V call is TRBV27, the J call TRBJ1-1; possibly TRBD1 for D (6 bases). The germline gives CDR1 MNHEY, CDR2 SMNVEV (reference sequence). The CDR3 length is 16 residues. Deletions cut 0 bases from V and 8 bases from J, with 19 bases between. In DNA, the CDR3 is TGTGCCAGCAGTTTATCGGCGTCCGGACGGGGGGCAGAAGCTTTCTTT. Its translation: CASSLSASGRGAEAFF.

This sequence joins TRBV11-2 and TRBJ2-5, with D uncertain. CDR1 SGHAT and CDR2 FQNNGV come from the germline V gene. Trimming removed 5 bases from V and 4 bases from J, with 14 bases in between. The CDR3 consists of 14 residues. The CDR3 coding sequence is TGTGCCAGCAGCCCCCCCGCATCCCGAGAGACCCAGTACTTC. Translation: CASSPPASRETQYF.

The chain couples TRBV27 to TRBJ2-2; D gene uncertain. The CDR3 contains 15 residues. Germline V gene sequence: CDR1 MNHEY, CDR2 SMNVEV (reference sequence). The ends were cut back, 6 bases at V and 0 bases at J, with 11 bases in the middle. For the CDR3, the DNA is TGTGCCAGCAGCATTGTCGGTTCGAACACCGGGGAGCTGTTTTTT. It is translated as CASSIVGSNTGELFF.

The chain recombines TRBV4-1 with TRBJ2-7; D is uncertain. Looked up from germline, CDR1 is MGHRA and CDR2 is YSYEKL. V lost 0 bases to trimming and J lost 1 base, with 7 bases between them. The CDR3 contains 14 residues. The CDR3 nucleotides are TGCGCCAGCAGCCAAGATGTCCGATCCTACGAGCAGTACTTC. It specifies CASSQDVRSYEQYF.

The chain couples TRBV9 to TRBJ2-3; 9 bases align to TRBD2. Germline CDR1 and CDR2: SGDLS and YYNGEE. The V segment lost 3 bases and the J segment 3 bases; nucleotides outside the gene matches: 8. This CDR3 has 16 residues. CDR3 region: CASSERPGLATDTQYF. The CDR3 DNA reads TGTGCCAGCAGCGAGCGGCCGGGACTAGCAACAGATACGCAGTATTTT.

The chain links TRBV5-6 to TRBJ1-2; possible D gene TRBD1, 6 bases. This CDR3 comprises 16 residues. CDR1 and CDR2 from the germline V gene are SGHDT and YYEEEE. V lost 0 bases to trimming and J lost 5 bases, with 17 bases between them. Here the CDR3 reads CASSLVQGALYYGYTF. The CDR3 coding sequence is TGTGCCAGCAGCTTGGTACAGGGCGCCCTGTATTATGGCTACACCTTC.

The rearrangement joins TRBV5-8 to TRBJ1-1; D is ambiguous. CDR3 length: 12 residues. With 4 bases removed from V and 6 bases from J, the gap between germline ends came to 10 bases. Per germline, CDR1 SGHTS and CDR2 YDEGEE. CDR3 DNA sequence: TGTGCCAGCAGCCCCGGTTCTCCTGAAGCTTTCTTT. It is translated as CASSPGSPEAFF.

This clone occurred once. The chain links TRBV7-9 to TRBJ2-3; no definite D call. This CDR3 is built from 15 residues. The germline V and J ends were trimmed by 4 bases and 4 bases, with 15 bases remaining between them. Germline V gene sequence: CDR1 SEHNR, CDR2 FQNEAQ (reference sequence). The DNA of the CDR3 is TGTGCCAGCAGCTCAGCGACGGGTAGGGCAGATACGCAGTATTTT. Protein sequence: CASSSATGRADTQYF.

V and J are TRBV6-5 and TRBJ2-1, with TRBD1 matching over 7 bases. Losses at the gene ends were 3 bases for V and 15 bases for J; bases not matched to a gene: 8. Germline V CDR1 and CDR2: MNHEY, SVGAGI. The CDR3 is 12 amino acids. The CDR3 spells CASSYMGDSAFF. Written as DNA, the CDR3 is TGTGCCAGCAGTTATATGGGGGACAGCGCGTTCTTC.

The chain has TRBV4-2 and TRBJ1-1, with a possible D match to TRBD1 (6 bases). Deletions cut 2 bases from V and 5 bases from J, with 9 bases between. This CDR3 has 13 residues. The germline gives CDR1 LGHNA, CDR2 YNFKEQ. The CDR3 DNA follows: TGTGCCAGCAGCCAAAAAGGGGGTACTGAAGCTTTCTTT. Its translation is CASSQKGGTEAFF.

The genes are TRBV5-1 and TRBJ2-7; 7 nucleotides match TRBD2. This CDR3 region has 13 residues. CDR1 is SGHRS and CDR2 is YFSETQ in the germline V gene. V lost 7 bases, J lost 0 bases, and 4 bases stayed unmatched. The CDR3 DNA follows: TGCGCCAGCCTTGGGGACTACTCCTACGAGCAGTACTTC. Amino acid sequence: CASLGDYSYEQYF.

V gene TRBV28 combines with J gene TRBJ1-2, with 9 positions matching TRBD1. Trimming took 4 bases from V and 4 from J; bases not matched to a gene: 13. Germline V gene sequence: CDR1 MDHEN, CDR2 SYDVKM. The CDR3 loop spans 17 amino acids. CDR3 amino acids: CASSSRLNRGRLYGYTF. The CDR3 nucleotides read TGTGCCAGCAGTTCCCGGCTCAACAGGGGGCGCCTCTATGGCTACACCTTC.

The chain links TRBV4-3 to TRBJ1-1; 7 bases match TRBD1. The trim removed 0 bases at V and 0 bases at J, leaving 10 bases unmatched. CDR3 length: 18 residues. Germline lookup yields CDR1 LGHNA and CDR2 YSLEER. The CDR3 reads CASSQEGSRGVMNTEAFF. For the CDR3, the DNA is TGCGCCAGCAGCCAAGAAGGTTCCAGGGGGGTTATGAACACTGAAGCTTTCTTT.

This clone was picked up one time. The chain has TRBV28 and TRBJ2-1, with TRBD2 matching 8 bases. The germline CDR1 and CDR2 sequences are MDHEN and SYDVKM. J lost 10 bases, V lost 4 bases, and 9 bases had no gene match. The CDR3 totals 14 residues. CDR3 in amino acids: CASSWGLGGGEQFF. The CDR3 bases are TGTGCCAGCAGTTGGGGACTAGGCGGTGGGGAGCAGTTCTTC.

Note on this clone: An end of the junction does not agree with germline; a read error may underlie this. The chain links TRBV6-1 to TRBJ2-3; 8 bases agree with TRBD2. The CDR3 runs to 16 residues. The germline CDR1 and CDR2 sequences are MNHNS and SASEGT. CDR3 loop: CASSEGSGGITDTQYF. In nucleotides, the CDR3 is TGTGCCAGCAGCGAAGGATCGGGAGGGATCACAGATACGCAGTATTTT.

The rearrangement joins TRBV4-1 to TRBJ2-3; D possibly corresponds to TRBD2 (6 bases). Germline CDR1 is MGHRA and CDR2 is YSYEKL. Trimming removed 5 bases at V and 8 bases at J, with 17 bases between. The CDR3 length is 14 residues. CDR3: CASSYTGEGSTQYF. CDR3 coding DNA: TGCGCCAGCAGCTATACGGGAGAGGGAAGTACGCAGTATTTT.

This chain joins TRBV7-9 and TRBJ2-6; D possibly uses TRBD1 or TRBD2 (5 bases each). V shed 5 bases and J shed 4 bases, with 18 bases lying between them. The CDR3 totals 17 residues. The germline V gene encodes CDR1 SEHNR and CDR2 FQNEAQ (reference sequence). As DNA, the CDR3 is TGTGCCAGCAGCACCACAGGCCTCCCGGGGGGGGCCAACGTCCTGACTTTC. Residues: CASSTTGLPGGANVLTF.